Sequencing of this TCR beta chain was carried out in a study of PD-1 blockade in mismatch repair-deficient tumors. Study summary: Enrolled about 2013-2016, patients had progressing, pretreated mismatch repair-deficient cancers of approximately 13 types.

TCR sequencing covered three patients who responded to pembrolizumab. Whole-study results and caveats: After pembrolizumab, tumor-resident clones rose rapidly, then generally contracted before radiologic responses.

A word on this clone: Antigen: not known.

TCRdb keeps only in-frame clones here, not all; method: immunoSEQ multiplex PCR. The sample lists under 150,000 clones; roughly 90% were seen once. Germline V gives CDR1 LGHNA, CDR2 YSLEER. This CDR3 has 16 amino acids. V was shortened by 1 base and J by 0 bases, with 11 bases between the two germline ends. This chain connects TRBV4-3 to TRBJ2-3; D is perhaps TRBD1 or TRBD2 (6 bases each). Sequencing used peripheral blood, obtained approximately 70 weeks after starting pembrolizumab. The sequence was collected from an adult with mismatch repair-deficient cancer. CDR3 in amino acids: CASSQVWRGSTDTQYF. The DNA of the CDR3 is TGCGCCAGCAGCCAAGTTTGGAGGGGGAGCACAGATACGCAGTATTTT.